This T cell receptor (beta chain) comes out of a study of blood T cell repertoires in COVID-19. Clones were read by immunoSEQ multiplex PCR, and TCRdb kept only the in-frame ones, dropping some. The sample has 75,000 to 90,000 clones, 78% seen once; the top ten hold 36%. The germline V and J ends were trimmed by 2 bases and 4 bases, with 6 bases remaining between them. This CDR3 has 13 amino acids. Germline V gene data show CDR1 as SGHRS and CDR2 as YFSETQ. This receptor was obtained from a man between 60 and 75 years old with COVID-19, enrolled during active disease. V usage is TRBV5-1 and J usage is TRBJ2-2; D gene unclear. The sequenced sample was peripheral blood. CDR3 in DNA: TGCGCCAGCAGCTTACCTACCACCGGGGAGCTGTTTTTT. Protein product: CASSLPTTGELFF. The variable domain in full, completed from reference TRBV5-1 and TRBJ2-2, reads KAGVTQTPRYLIKTRGQQVTLSCSPISGHRSVSWYQQTPGQGLQFLFEYFSETQRNKGNFPGRFSGRQFSNSRSEMNVSTLELGDSALYLCASSLPTTGELFFGEGSRLTVL.